These 23 T cell receptor beta chains came from one sample sequenced in a study of shared clonotypes between healthy human individuals (dated by TCRdb to 2018 to 2021). Library construction relied on the immunoSEQ multiplex PCR assay. What TCRdb holds here is the immuneACCESS table cut down to in-frame rearrangements. Part of the clones is not present; checked against another copy, under half of the missing clones reflect an unresolved V gene, and the others are unexplained. The sample data list around 1,900,000 clones, and around 93% of these were observed just once. The ten largest clones add up to more than 1.5% of the sample. CD8 naive samples consisted of CD45RO-negative cells that were positively selected for CCR7, yielding a CD45RA+CCR7+ population without TemRA cells. The specimen was naive CD8+ T cells from PBMCs. This specimen's cell subset or site label, per the study, means: CD45RA+CCR7+. These receptors originate from a man between 18 and 35 years old in good health. Some clones in this sample may be carry-over from other donors' samples.

The chain combines TRBV10-3 with TRBJ1-2; TRBD1 agrees at 7 bases. The junction had 11 bases not matched to a gene; V was cut back by 0 bases and J by 7 bases. The CDR3 consists of 16 residues. CDR1 is ENHRY and CDR2 is SYGVKD in the germline V gene. The CDR3 protein is CAISESNERTGGGYTF. The CDR3 bases are TGTGCCATCAGTGAGTCGAATGAGCGGACAGGTGGTGGCTACACCTTC.

Turning to this clone: Other nucleotide sequences from this sample produce the same CDR3. This chain joins TRBV9 and TRBJ1-3; no clear D gene. CDR1 and CDR2 (germline): SGDLS, YYNGEE. Trimming removed 0 bases from V and 1 base from J, with 8 bases in between. The CDR3 sequence is 15 residues long. CDR3 sequence (DNA): TGTGCCAGCAGCGTAGAGGGTCGTTCTGGAAACACCATATATTTT. Protein: CASSVEGRSGNTIYF.

The J gene is TRBJ2-7, the V gene TRBV5-4; 10 bases map to TRBD1. Germline values: CDR1 SGHNT, CDR2 YYREEE (reference sequence). CDR3 size: 15 residues. Germline trimming cut 4 bases from V and 2 bases from J; bases unmatched to any gene: 6. The CDR3 sequence: CASSHTGQGAYEQYF. CDR3 DNA sequence: TGTGCCAGCAGCCATACAGGACAGGGGGCCTACGAGCAGTACTTC. The full variable domain, completed using reference TRBV5-4 and TRBJ2-7, is ETGVTQSPTHLIKTRGQQVTLRCSSQSGHNTVSWYQQALGQGPQFIFQYYREEENGRGNFPPRFSGLQFPNYSSELNVNALELDDSALYLCASSHTGQGAYEQYFGPGTRLTVT.

V and J are TRBV27 and TRBJ2-7, with 9 nucleotides matching TRBD2. CDR3 size: 14 residues. Germline V gives CDR1 MNHEY, CDR2 SMNVEV (reference sequence). With V trimmed by 4 bases and J by 6 bases, 7 bases remained unmatched. In DNA form, the CDR3 reads TGTGCCAGCAGTTCCACTCGGACTAGCGTCGAGCAGTACTTC. Translation gives CASSSTRTSVEQYF.

The chain couples TRBV5-6 to TRBJ1-1, with D hard to call. The V and J ends lost 4 bases and 7 bases respectively, with 14 bases between them. Germline V CDR1 and CDR2: SGHDT, YYEEEE. This CDR3 contains 13 residues. CDR3 bases: TGTGCCAGCAGCCTCGGGTCCGCCTTTGAAGCTTTCTTT. Translating gives CASSLGSAFEAFF.

Concerning this clone itself: At one of its ends the junction is not consistent with the germline gene, which may arise from a read error. CDR3 bases: TGTGCCAGCAGTTTATCGGCTACAGGGGGCTGGGACTTC. It yields the protein CASSLSATGGWDF. This chain joins TRBV28 and TRBJ2-5; 9 nucleotides line up with TRBD1. In germline, CDR1 is MDHEN, CDR2 SYDVKM. The CDR3 consists of 13 residues.

J is TRBJ1-5 and V is TRBV27; no clear D. CDR1 is MNHEY, CDR2 SMNVEV, per germline (reference sequence). V lost 0 bases and J lost 3, with 12 bases in between. This CDR3 spans 16 amino acids. The CDR3 here is CASSLSFQVINQPQHF. For the CDR3, the DNA is TGTGCCAGCAGTTTATCTTTCCAGGTAATCAATCAGCCCCAGCATTTT.

This clone was observed a handful of times. The chain employs TRBV15 and TRBJ1-1; D is unresolved. Trimming removed 0 bases at V and 1 base at J, with 12 bases between. The CDR3 consists of 16 residues. Germline-derived CDR1 and CDR2 are LNHNV and YYDKDF (reference sequence). CDR3 nucleotide sequence: TGTGCCACCAGCAGAGAGAGCCGCGTCTGGAACACTGAAGCTTTCTTT. Protein: CATSRESRVWNTEAFF.

The V call is TRBV7-9, the J call TRBJ1-3; D unresolved. Germline V gives CDR1 SEHNR, CDR2 FQNEAQ (reference sequence). The CDR3 runs 15 residues. Trimming cost V 1 base and J 3 bases, with 10 bases left between them. The CDR3 loop is CASSLGSGIGNTIYF. The CDR3 bases are TGTGCCAGCAGCTTAGGATCTGGGATTGGAAACACCATATATTTT.

The chain joins TRBV9 to TRBJ1-3, with D perhaps matching TRBD1 (5 bases). Per germline, CDR1 SGDLS and CDR2 YYNGEE. The CDR3 has 15 residues. The V end lost 2 bases, the J end lost 5 bases, and 14 bases lay between the germline ends. The DNA of the CDR3 is TGTGCCAGCAGCGTTTCCCGGGACCCTAGAAACACCATATATTTT. Encoded protein: CASSVSRDPRNTIYF.

The gene calls are TRBV11-1 and TRBJ2-4, with 7 bases aligning to TRBD2. V trimming: 3 bases; J trimming: 4 bases; junction bases outside the gene matches: 9. This CDR3 region has 16 residues. Germline assignment: CDR1 SGHAT and CDR2 FQDESV (reference sequence). The CDR3, as DNA: TGTGCCAGCAGCTTGAACTCACTGCGGGAGAAAAACATTCAGTACTTC. This encodes CASSLNSLREKNIQYF.

The chain carries TRBV19 and TRBJ2-7; TRBD2 is a possible D gene (6 bases). Looked up from germline, CDR1 is LNHDA and CDR2 is SQIVND (reference sequence). V gave up 5 bases and J gave up 0 bases, with 8 bases separating them. This CDR3 has 13 amino acids. CDR3 amino acids: CASSPDYSYEQYF. CDR3 sequence (DNA): TGTGCCAGTAGTCCGGACTACTCCTACGAGCAGTACTTC.

This sequence joins TRBV27 and TRBJ2-1; 7 positions match TRBD1. Trimming removed 6 bases from V and 7 bases from J; junction bases left unmatched: 18. CDR3 size: 17 residues. Germline V gene data show CDR1 as MNHEY and CDR2 as SMNVEV (reference sequence). This chain's CDR3 is CASSPSTGQRVINEQFF. In nucleotides, the CDR3 is TGTGCCAGCAGCCCCTCGACAGGGCAGAGGGTGATAAATGAGCAGTTCTTC.

The rearrangement joins TRBV7-8 to TRBJ2-3; D tentatively fits TRBD1 or TRBD2 (5 bases each). This CDR3 has 16 amino acids. Germline V gene lookup returns CDR1 SGHVS and CDR2 FQNEAQ. The V end was cut by 8 bases, the J end by 5 bases, with 23 bases between. The CDR3 region has the DNA TGTGCCAGCCTGCGCGCGGTCGCCCCGAGGGGAGATACGCAGTATTTT. It translates to CASLRAVAPRGDTQYF.

This clone was found once. This chain connects TRBV30 to TRBJ2-1; 8 positions match TRBD2. V gave up 0 bases and J gave up 8 bases; unmatched junction bases: 6. CDR1 and CDR2 (germline): GTSNPN, SVGIG (reference sequence). This CDR3 contains 14 residues. The CDR3 sequence is CAWSVAGDGDEQFF. The CDR3 DNA sequence: TGTGCCTGGAGTGTAGCGGGAGATGGCGATGAGCAGTTCTTC.

V gene TRBV28 combines with J gene TRBJ2-5, with no clear D. V gave up 6 bases and J gave up 5 bases, with 19 bases separating them. This CDR3 has 15 amino acids. From germline, CDR1 is MDHEN and CDR2 SYDVKM. The CDR3: CASRLDAGPFETQYF. CDR3 bases: TGTGCCAGCAGACTGGACGCAGGCCCCTTTGAGACCCAGTACTTC.

This clone occurred once. The chain has TRBV5-1 and TRBJ2-7; no reliable D call. The V end lost 1 base, the J end lost 5 bases, and 7 bases lay between the germline ends. CDR3 length: 12 residues. CDR1 is SGHRS and CDR2 is YFSETQ in the germline V gene. CDR3: CASSLQMNEQYF. CDR3 coding DNA: TGCGCCAGCAGCTTGCAAATGAACGAGCAGTACTTC.

The chain recombines TRBV5-4 with TRBJ1-4, with D maybe TRBD1 (6 bases). V lost 1 base and J 8 bases, leaving 18 bases between the germline ends. Germline V CDR1 and CDR2: SGHNT, YYREEE (reference sequence). The CDR3 runs 16 residues. The CDR3 loop is CASSLKRERGLEKLFF. The CDR3, as DNA: TGTGCCAGCAGCTTGAAAAGGGAAAGGGGGTTGGAAAAACTGTTTTTT. Together with reference TRBV5-4 and TRBJ1-4, the CDR3 gives the full variable domain: ETGVTQSPTHLIKTRGQQVTLRCSSQSGHNTVSWYQQALGQGPQFIFQYYREEENGRGNFPPRFSGLQFPNYSSELNVNALELDDSALYLCASSLKRERGLEKLFFGSGTQLSVL.

The V gene is TRBV7-9, the J gene TRBJ2-7; D may match TRBD1 or TRBD2 (5 bases each). The CDR3 length is 12 residues. V lost 10 bases, J lost 2 bases, and 12 bases lay in between. Germline V lookup: CDR1 SEHNR, CDR2 FQNEAQ (reference sequence). This chain's CDR3 is CAISTAAYEQYF. The DNA of the CDR3 is TGTGCCATCTCGACAGCGGCCTACGAGCAGTACTTC.

V is TRBV7-8 and J is TRBJ2-7; the D is unclear. Trimming removed 3 bases from V and 2 bases from J, with 11 bases in between. This CDR3 is built from 14 residues. Germline V CDR1 and CDR2: SGHVS, FQNEAQ. The CDR3 nucleotides read TGTGCCAGCAGCTTCCCAGCTGGCCCCTACGAGCAGTACTTC. Residues: CASSFPAGPYEQYF.

The rearrangement uses TRBV11-2 and TRBJ2-7, with D tentatively TRBD1 (6 bases). V gave up 6 bases and J gave up 2 bases, with 17 bases separating them. In germline, CDR1 is SGHAT, CDR2 FQNNGV. There are 15 residues in the CDR3. CDR3 DNA: TGTGCCAGCAGTAACAGGGAGACACGAGCCTACGAGCAGTACTTC. The encoded protein is CASSNRETRAYEQYF. Full variable domain (rest looked up from reference TRBV11-2 and TRBJ2-7): EAGVAQSPRYKIIEKRQSVAFWCNPISGHATLYWYQQILGQGPKLLIQFQNNGVVDDSQLPKDRFSAERLKGVDSTLKIQPAKLEDSAVYLCASSNRETRAYEQYFGPGTRLTVT.

The chain carries TRBV19 and TRBJ2-7, with 9 bases identical to TRBD2. Per germline, CDR1 LNHDA and CDR2 SQIVND (reference sequence). Trimming cost V 1 base and J 3 bases; bases outside gene matches: 4. The CDR3 has 15 amino acids. CDR3 in amino acids: CASSIGGSGGYEQYF. The CDR3 nucleotides are TGTGCCAGTAGTATAGGTGGTAGCGGGGGCTACGAGCAGTACTTC.

This chain joins TRBV11-2 and TRBJ2-7, with 7 positions matching TRBD2. Germline V gives CDR1 SGHAT, CDR2 FQNNGV. The CDR3 consists of 15 residues. V lost 5 bases, J lost 2 bases, and 9 bases stayed unmatched. CDR3 bases: TGTGCCAGCAGCGTCGAACTAGCGAAGACCTACGAGCAGTACTTC. It specifies CASSVELAKTYEQYF.